The 8 T cell receptor beta chains listed next were all sequenced from one sample in a study of OX40 agonist ivuxolimab in advanced cancers. Some clones are missing from TCRdb's copy, which holds only in-frame ones; the method was immunoSEQ multiplex PCR. The repertoire holds tens of thousands of clones, with 92% as singletons. Material: CD4+ or CD8+ T cells sorted from blood, obtained in a trial of the OX40 agonist ivuxolimab. Receptors originate from an adult with an advanced solid tumor such as melanoma, head and neck, liver or kidney cancer.

The rearrangement joins TRBV27 to TRBJ2-7; D is undetermined. V lost 7 bases and J 0 bases, leaving 19 bases between the germline ends. This CDR3 spans 16 amino acids. CDR1 is MNHEY, CDR2 SMNVEV, per germline (reference sequence). This CDR3 is CASTSGPTLGSYEQYF. CDR3 sequence (DNA): TGTGCCAGCACCTCCGGCCCGACGCTCGGCTCCTACGAGCAGTACTTC.

There are a few counts of this clone. The chain links TRBV30 to TRBJ2-1; D not resolved. The CDR3 is made up of 12 amino acids. Germline CDR1 GTSNPN, CDR2 SVGIG (reference sequence). The V and J ends lost 0 bases and 6 bases respectively, with 6 bases between them. This CDR3 reads CAWSVLPNEQFF. The DNA of the CDR3 is TGTGCCTGGAGTGTACTCCCCAATGAGCAGTTCTTC.

The chain carries TRBV7-9 and TRBJ1-2; weak D call: TRBD1 (6 bases). Germline assignment: CDR1 SEHNR and CDR2 FQNEAQ (reference sequence). Trimming cost V 6 bases and J 3 bases, with 14 bases left between them. This CDR3 region has 14 residues. Here the CDR3 DNA reads TGTGCCAGCAGAACCGGGGGCAGTTACTATGGCTACACCTTC. As protein: CASRTGGSYYGYTF.

The chain has TRBV28 and TRBJ1-1; D call uncertain. Germline V CDR1 and CDR2: MDHEN, SYDVKM. This CDR3 has 12 amino acids. V was cut by 7 bases and J by 4 bases, with 10 bases left in between. CDR3 DNA sequence: TGTGCCAGCACCCGGTTGGGCACTGAAGCTTTCTTT. Translating it yields CASTRLGTEAFF.

This sequence joins TRBV7-6 and TRBJ2-1; 16 bases agree with TRBD2. Trimming took 6 bases from V and 4 from J; bases not matched to a gene: 18. The CDR3 sequence is 21 residues long. The V gene's germline CDR1 is SGHVS and CDR2 FNYEAQ. The CDR3 DNA follows: TGTGCCAGCAGTCCTCCACTCTCCGGGACTAGCGGGGGGGGTTATTACAATGAGCAGTTCTTC. Translated, it gives CASSPPLSGTSGGGYYNEQFF.

The chain has TRBV7-6 and TRBJ1-1; D remains unclear. V shed 5 bases and J shed 0 bases, with 13 bases lying between them. Per the germline V gene, CDR1 is SGHVS and CDR2 is FNYEAQ. CDR3 size: 15 residues. CDR3 protein: CASSLPKGLNTEAFF. The DNA for the CDR3 is TGTGCCAGCAGCCTCCCCAAAGGACTGAACACTGAAGCTTTCTTT. The entire variable domain, with the rest obtained from reference TRBV7-6 and TRBJ1-1, is as follows: GAGVSQSPRYKVTKRGQDVALRCDPISGHVSLYWYRQALGQGPEFLTYFNYEAQQDKSGLPNDRFSAERPEGSISTLTIQRTEQRDSAMYRCASSLPKGLNTEAFFGQGTRLTVV.

This clone was counted a single time. The rearrangement joins TRBV4-1 to TRBJ2-6; D ambiguous. Trimming shortened V by 3 bases and J by 1 base, and 4 bases separated the two germline ends. This CDR3 is 14 amino acids long. The V gene's germline CDR1 is MGHRA and CDR2 YSYEKL. CDR3 region: CASSQMSGANVLTF. The CDR3 DNA is TGCGCCAGCAGCCAGATGTCTGGGGCCAACGTCCTGACTTTC.

The chain uses TRBV29-1 and TRBJ2-7; the D is unclear. Per germline, CDR1 SQVTM and CDR2 ANQGSEA. Deletions cut 1 base from V and 3 bases from J, with 7 bases between. The CDR3 is 12 amino acids. The CDR3 protein is CSVEGHSYEQYF. CDR3 nucleotides: TGCAGCGTTGAAGGACATAGCTACGAGCAGTACTTC.